The next 7 T cell receptor beta chains were all read from a single sample in a study of T cells in Graves' hyperthyroidism and ophthalmopathy. Researchers took RNA transcripts and amplified the TCR beta CDR3 regions from them. Initially, a first-round RT-PCR of the TCR CDR3 employed the HTBI primer set. One entry per CDR3 protein results from TCRdb running MiXCR on the multiplex PCR reads. The sample lists 480,000 or so distinct CDR3 sequences, around 50% occurring once. Sequenced input: peripheral blood or thyroid tissue (not recorded which). The receptors originated from an adult woman with Graves' disease, either hyperthyroidism or ophthalmopathy (not recorded which).

This clonotype came up a few times. This chain links TRBV9 with TRBJ1-2; 7 nucleotides align to TRBD1. The CDR3 spans 17 residues. V gave up 2 bases and J gave up 14 bases; unmatched junction bases: 24. CDR1 and CDR2 from the germline V gene are SGDLS and YYNGEE. The CDR3 DNA reads as TGTGCCAGCAGCGTCGGACCCGCCGGGACAGCGGAATCATTGGGTACCTTC. This encodes CASSVGPAGTAESLGTF.

The V call is TRBV7-9, the J call TRBJ1-5; D not certain. V dropped 0 bases and J dropped 2 bases, with 8 bases sitting between them. CDR1 is SEHNR and CDR2 is FQNEAQ in the germline V gene (reference sequence). The CDR3 spans 15 residues. CDR3 sequence (DNA): TGTGCCAGCAGCTTAGCGTGGAGGGGCAATCAGCCCCAGCATTTT. Its protein is CASSLAWRGNQPQHF.

This clonotype was detected many times. The chain employs TRBV7-2 and TRBJ1-2, with TRBD1 matching 7 bases. With 3 bases clipped from V and 5 bases from J, the junction kept 9 bases outside the gene matches. Looked up from germline, CDR1 is SGHTA and CDR2 is FQGNSA. The CDR3 has 15 residues. CDR3 nucleotides: TGTGCCAGCAGCTTGCGGAGGGGGCAGGGGTATGGCTACACCTTC. Residues: CASSLRRGQGYGYTF.

This clonotype was counted many times. The V call is TRBV7-2, the J call TRBJ2-5; D may be TRBD1 or TRBD2 (5 bases each). CDR3 size: 14 residues. Trimming shortened V by 5 bases and J by 5 bases, and 15 bases separated the two germline ends. Germline CDR1 is SGHTA and CDR2 is FQGNSA. The CDR3 DNA reads as TGTGCCAGCAGCCGGGGACGGGAAATCGAGACCCAGTACTTC. It is translated as CASSRGREIETQYF.

The chain joins TRBV7-2 to TRBJ1-2; D uncertain. Germline values: CDR1 SGHTA, CDR2 FQGNSA. There are 12 residues in the CDR3. The CDR3 loop reads CASLAGAYGYTF. DNA for the CDR3: TGTGCTAGTCTGGCGGGCGCATATGGCTACACCTTC.

There are many counts of this clonotype. This chain uses TRBV29-1 with TRBJ1-2; D is unresolved. V gave up 3 bases and J gave up 0 bases, with 8 bases separating them. CDR3 length equals 13 residues. Germline loops: CDR1 SQVTM, CDR2 ANQGSEA. The CDR3 is CSVEGWANYGYTF. The CDR3 DNA reads as TGCAGCGTTGAGGGGTGGGCTAACTATGGCTACACCTTC.

The chain couples TRBV15 to TRBJ1-5; D ambiguous. Germline V gene sequence: CDR1 LNHNV, CDR2 YYDKDF (reference sequence). The CDR3 loop spans 13 amino acids. Trimming removed 0 bases from V and 14 bases from J, with 14 bases in between. CDR3 coding DNA: TGTGCCACCAGCAGAGATCTGGAGGGCTACGAGCATTTT. Its translation is CATSRDLEGYEHF.